This T cell receptor beta chain was documented in a study of identical twins (dated by TCRdb to about 2016). For context, the study as a whole: TCR alpha and beta repertoires from monozygotic twins, unrelated adults of various ages and cord blood were deep-sequenced to test whether fetal clonotypes persist. Replicate twin experiments were performed at different times using different library preparation protocols to rule out contamination. What the work shows at the level of the full study, not this receptor alone: Fewer insertions were carried by abundant cord blood beta clonotypes, a similar but weaker trend appeared in young adult naive repertoires, and no such trend appeared in memory repertoires. Excess twin sharing in beta out-of-frame sequences was weaker because fewer shared sequences lowered the signal-to-noise ratio. Zero-insertion analyses could be partly confounded by invariant T cells such as MAIT and iNKT, although diverse VJ usage argued against such confounding for most clonotypes. Because the same donors could not be followed over many years, the conclusions relied on cross-sectional statistical analysis. Recombination models systematically underestimated out-of-frame TCR alpha sharing in monozygotic twins but agreed with sharing between unrelated individuals. Compared with coincidental sharing between unrelated individuals, out-of-frame TCR alpha sequences shared between twins had an excess of sequences with low generation probability.

Ten or more counts support this clonotype. It has no known antigen specificity. No much larger clone is present one base from it, and per-base qualities are unavailable. The germline V gene provides CDR1 SQVTM and CDR2 ANQGSEA. Spanning cysteine to phenylalanine, the CDR3 consists of 12 amino acids. The CDR3 DNA has 36 bases and is translated from base 1. Deletion took 6 bases off V and 0 bases off J, with a span of 7 bases between the germline ends. Library prep was done by 5' RACE. The sequencing machine was an Illumina HiSeq 2000. Template switching introduced a universal primer binding site; the final cDNA contained a unique molecular identifier, enabling accurate counting of TCR cDNA molecules. Specific primers in the conserved constant-segment region were used to synthesize first-strand cDNA for the TCR alpha and beta chains. Each cDNA library was double barcoded, with a SMART-Mk sample barcode plus Illumina barcodes, to control for contamination. TruSeq adapter sequences, together with Illumina sample barcodes, were added in two successive PCR steps. The Illumina HiSeq platform was used with custom primers to sequence TCR alpha and beta cDNA libraries. The authors processed their data as follows. Raw reads were processed with MiGEC to extract unique molecular identifiers, and MiXCR was used to determine CDR3 positions. Recombination models were inferred per individual with the repgenHMM and IGoR tools using an EM algorithm. Shared clonotype analysis was performed with the tcR package in R, normalizing sharing by the product of cloneset sizes. To study raw recombination free of thymic and clonal selection effects, out-of-frame nonproductive sequences were analyzed. TCRdb reworked the public reads: Q25 trimming with fastp, MiXCR clone assembly, productive beta chains retained. Entries that share a CDR3 protein sequence are merged under the most common genes and DNA. None of the V and J calls come from the authors' own analysis; TCRdb made them. In this sample the table shows fewer than 500,000 distinct CDR3 sequences, roughly 13% of which occur a single time. The top ten constitute about 1% of the sample.

All donors were healthy Caucasians. Three pairs of female monozygotic twins, all aged about 18 to 30 years, were included in the twin cohort. Positive isolation kits from Invitrogen were used to isolate CD4+ and CD8+ T cell populations. The same data also contributed to another study, on yellow fever vaccine responses in identical twins. The second investigation adds: The authors reported that the T cell response to vaccination in identical twins appeared partly convergent and partly personalized. In the study, vaccine-responding T cell clones were precisely tracked in identical twins.

The receptor was isolated from a woman aged 18-29 years in good health. The source material was CD4+ T cells sorted from blood. The rearranged segments are TRBV29-1 and TRBJ2-3; there is no confident call for the D gene. The nucleotide sequence is given as TGCAGCGTCGATGGGAGCACAGATACGCAGTATTTT. Its protein reads: CSVDGSTDTQYF.